The 25 T cell receptor beta chains given below trace back to one sample, sequenced in a study of cytomegalovirus exposure and HLA in healthy donors. Sequencing used immunoSEQ multiplex PCR; TCRdb keeps in-frame clones, though not all of them. The sample holds approximately 120,000 clones; approximately 91% are singletons and the top ten take approximately 2.3%. Source material: PBMCs. These receptors came from a woman aged 18-35 years in good health and CMV-seronegative.

This clone was observed once. V gene TRBV5-1 combines with J gene TRBJ2-3, with D maybe TRBD1 (6 bases). The CDR3 extends over 14 amino acids. Trimming took 0 bases from V and 1 from J, leaving 6 bases between them. Germline CDR1 and CDR2: SGHRS and YFSETQ. DNA for the CDR3: TGCGCCAGCAGCTTGGACAGGGGCACAGATACGCAGTATTTT. Its translation: CASSLDRGTDTQYF.

V is TRBV11-3 and J is TRBJ2-3; TRBD2 agrees at 8 bases. Losses at the gene ends were 5 bases for V and 3 bases for J; bases not matched to a gene: 10. The CDR3 runs 16 residues. Germline loops: CDR1 SGHNT, CDR2 YENEEA. Here the CDR3 reads CASSPGGGYRTDTQYF. CDR3 sequence (DNA): TGTGCCAGCAGCCCCGGGGGGGGGTACAGAACAGATACGCAGTATTTT. The full variable domain, with the rest looked up from reference TRBV11-3 and TRBJ2-3, is EAGVVQSPRYKIIEKKQPVAFWCNPISGHNTLYWYLQNLGQGPELLIRYENEEAVDDSQLPKDRFSAERLKGVDSTLKIQPAELGDSAVYLCASSPGGGYRTDTQYFGPGTRLTVL.

The gene calls are TRBV30 and TRBJ2-5; 8 nucleotides match TRBD2. CDR3 length: 15 residues. Per germline, CDR1 GTSNPN and CDR2 SVGIG (reference sequence). Trimming at V came to 5 bases and at J to 1 base, leaving 9 bases not matched to a gene. For the CDR3, the DNA is TGTGCCTGGTCAGCGGGAGTGGGGATCCAAGAGACCCAGTACTTC. This translates into CAWSAGVGIQETQYF. Together with reference TRBV30 and TRBJ2-5, the CDR3 gives the full variable domain: SQTIHQWPATLVQPVGSPLSLECTVEGTSNPNLYWYRQAAGRGLQLLFYSVGIGQISSEVPQNLSASRPQDRQFILSSKKLLLSDSGFYLCAWSAGVGIQETQYFGPGTRLLVL.

The chain has TRBV29-1 and TRBJ2-5; D is unclear. Trimming removed 0 bases from V and 0 bases from J, with 8 bases in between. CDR3 length equals 14 residues. Germline V gene sequence: CDR1 SQVTM, CDR2 ANQGSEA. CDR3 DNA: TGCAGCGTTGAAGATTATCAGTACCAAGAGACCCAGTACTTC. Protein: CSVEDYQYQETQYF.

The V call is TRBV29-1, the J call TRBJ2-5, with D unclear. Trimming shortened V by 0 bases and J by 5 bases, and 10 bases separated the two germline ends. Germline V gene sequence: CDR1 SQVTM, CDR2 ANQGSEA. This CDR3 has 13 amino acids. The DNA for the CDR3 is TGCAGCGTTGAAGATCTTCTAGTTGAGACCCAGTACTTC. It yields the protein CSVEDLLVETQYF.

The chain links TRBV5-6 to TRBJ1-4; 10 positions match TRBD1. The CDR3 is 16 amino acids. Per the germline V gene, CDR1 is SGHDT and CDR2 is YYEEEE. V gave up 2 bases and J gave up 7 bases; unmatched junction bases: 8. This chain's CDR3 is CASSFLGTGASEKLFF. The CDR3 DNA reads as TGTGCCAGCAGCTTCTTAGGGACAGGGGCTTCTGAAAAACTGTTTTTT. Based on the CDR3 plus reference TRBV5-6 and TRBJ1-4, the full variable domain is DAGVTQSPTHLIKTRGQQVTLRCSPKSGHDTVSWYQQALGQGPQFIFQYYEEEERQRGNFPDRFSGHQFPNYSSELNVNALLLGDSALYLCASSFLGTGASEKLFFGSGTQLSVL.

The V call is TRBV5-1, the J call TRBJ2-7; the match to TRBD2 covers 8 bases. This CDR3 spans 15 amino acids. V was pared by 4 bases and J by 4 bases, with 10 bases of the junction left unmatched. Germline-derived CDR1 and CDR2 are SGHRS and YFSETQ. CDR3 in DNA: TGCGCCAGCAGCCTTGGGGGTAGCGGGATTTACGAGCAGTACTTC. This sequence encodes CASSLGGSGIYEQYF.

A single count supports this clone. The CDR3 is CASSGKTGEPSYEQYF. The CDR3, as DNA: TGTGCCAGCAGCGGGAAAACAGGGGAGCCATCCTACGAGCAGTACTTC. V is TRBV2 and J is TRBJ2-7; 7 bases line up with TRBD1. V trimming: 6 bases; J trimming: 1 base; junction bases outside the gene matches: 12. Looked up from germline, CDR1 is SNHLY and CDR2 is FYNNEI. There are 16 residues in the CDR3.

The chain has TRBV9 and TRBJ2-3, with TRBD2 matching 8 bases. The CDR3 has 16 amino acids. Germline V lookup: CDR1 SGDLS, CDR2 YYNGEE. V lost 5 bases and J lost 1; bases outside the gene matches: 9. The CDR3 bases are TGTGCCAGCAGTGTCTCCGGGACTAGTCGCACAGATACGCAGTATTTT. Its protein is CASSVSGTSRTDTQYF.

The rearrangement joins TRBV28 to TRBJ2-5; 8 nucleotides line up with TRBD1. This CDR3 region has 15 residues. Per the germline V gene, CDR1 is MDHEN and CDR2 is SYDVKM. With V trimmed by 8 bases and J by 7 bases, 15 bases remained unmatched. DNA of the CDR3: TGTGCCAGCGGGAAACCTCAGGGGGCCGGGCGGACCCAGTACTTC. Amino acids: CASGKPQGAGRTQYF. Combining the CDR3 with reference TRBV28 and TRBJ2-5 gives the whole variable domain DVKVTQSSRYLVKRTGEKVFLECVQDMDHENMFWYRQDPGLGLRLIYFSYDVKMKEKGDIPEGYSVSREKKERFSLILESASTNQTSMYLCASGKPQGAGRTQYFGPGTRLLVL.

This chain connects TRBV5-4 to TRBJ1-5; a possible D gene is TRBD1 (6 bases). Germline V gene sequence: CDR1 SGHNT, CDR2 YYREEE (reference sequence). V was shortened by 4 bases and J by 5 bases, with 10 bases between the two germline ends. The CDR3 consists of 13 residues. The CDR3 coding sequence is TGTGCCAGCAGCCGGGACACCGATCAGCCCCAGCATTTT. Its protein is CASSRDTDQPQHF.

The chain joins TRBV27 to TRBJ2-1, with TRBD2 identical over 9 bases. Per the germline V gene, CDR1 is MNHEY and CDR2 is SMNVEV (reference sequence). This CDR3 region has 16 residues. Trimming cost V 3 bases and J 7 bases; bases outside gene matches: 10. CDR3 amino acids: CASSFPEAGGSNEQFF. In DNA form, the CDR3 reads TGTGCCAGCAGTTTCCCCGAGGCGGGAGGGTCAAATGAGCAGTTCTTC.

The chain carries TRBV28 and TRBJ2-3; D is unresolved. Germline V gives CDR1 MDHEN, CDR2 SYDVKM. With 7 bases removed from V and 6 bases from J, the gap between germline ends came to 8 bases. This CDR3 has 11 residues. CDR3 sequence (DNA): TGTGCCAGCAAAGAGAGGGATACGCAGTATTTT. This codes for CASKERDTQYF.

V is TRBV19 and J is TRBJ2-7; TRBD1 agrees at 7 bases. J gave up 3 bases and V 7 bases, and 9 bases lay outside the gene matches. Germline loops: CDR1 LNHDA, CDR2 SQIVND (reference sequence). There are 14 residues in the CDR3. The CDR3: CASKGSTGHYEQYF. The CDR3 DNA reads TGTGCCAGTAAGGGGTCGACAGGGCACTACGAGCAGTACTTC.

This rearrangement joins TRBV5-4 to TRBJ2-5, with TRBD2 matching over 11 bases. Germline CDR1 is SGHNT and CDR2 is YYREEE (reference sequence). Trimming removed 10 bases from V and 1 base from J; junction bases left unmatched: 6. The CDR3 is 14 amino acids. Written as DNA, the CDR3 is TGTGCCTACCCCGGGACTAGCGGCCAAGAGACCCAGTACTTC. Amino acids: CAYPGTSGQETQYF.

The chain employs TRBV2 and TRBJ2-2; 7 bases line up with TRBD2. V gave up 5 bases and J gave up 0 bases; unmatched junction bases: 3. The germline V gene has CDR1 SNHLY and CDR2 FYNNEI. CDR3 length equals 15 residues. The CDR3 sequence: CASSIGLANTGELFF. In DNA, the CDR3 is TGTGCCAGCAGTATCGGACTAGCGAACACCGGGGAGCTGTTTTTT.

The V call is TRBV6-5, the J call TRBJ1-1, with D possibly matching TRBD1 (5 bases). Deletions cut 4 bases from V and 1 base from J, with 7 bases between. In germline, CDR1 is MNHEY, CDR2 SVGAGI. This CDR3 contains 13 residues. In DNA, the CDR3 is TGTGCCAGCAGTTGGACATCGAACACTGAAGCTTTCTTT. Translation gives CASSWTSNTEAFF.

The chain joins TRBV14 to TRBJ2-4; 10 bases match TRBD1. The CDR3 spans 16 residues. Per germline, CDR1 SGHDN and CDR2 FVKESK. Trimming took 3 bases from V and 2 from J; bases not matched to a gene: 4. The CDR3 sequence is CASSQTGGAPKNIQYF. The CDR3 coding sequence is TGTGCCAGCAGCCAGACAGGGGGCGCACCCAAAAACATTCAGTACTTC.

The genes are TRBV10-1 and TRBJ2-1, with 13 bases aligning to TRBD2. This CDR3 is built from 17 residues. Germline values: CDR1 WNHNN, CDR2 SYGVQD (reference sequence). V was clipped by 0 bases and J by 5 bases; unmatched bases: 4. The CDR3 is CASSESGLAGNDNEQFF. CDR3 bases: TGCGCCAGCAGTGAGTCGGGACTAGCGGGAAACGACAATGAGCAGTTCTTC.

J is TRBJ1-3 and V is TRBV9; D gene uncertain. From germline, CDR1 is SGDLS and CDR2 YYNGEE. V lost 0 bases and J lost 0, with 7 bases in between. The CDR3 loop spans 15 amino acids. The CDR3 protein is CASSVGGTSGNTIYF. The CDR3 nucleotides are TGTGCCAGCAGCGTAGGAGGAACCTCTGGAAACACCATATATTTT.

The rearrangement joins TRBV28 to TRBJ2-5, with 7 bases that match TRBD2. Germline V gene sequence: CDR1 MDHEN, CDR2 SYDVKM. CDR3 size: 12 residues. The V gene end was trimmed by 6 bases and the J gene end by 9 bases; junction bases not matched to a gene: 7. The CDR3 bases are TGTGCCAGCAGCCCACTACGGGAGGCCCAGTACTTC. Its translation: CASSPLREAQYF.

The chain combines TRBV19 with TRBJ1-2; 11 bases fit TRBD1. CDR3 length equals 15 residues. V shed 8 bases and J 0 bases; nucleotides not matched to a gene: 5. Germline V lookup: CDR1 LNHDA, CDR2 SQIVND (reference sequence). CDR3 residues: CASRDRGSSNYGYTF. Here the CDR3 DNA reads TGTGCCAGTCGGGACAGGGGGTCCTCTAACTATGGCTACACCTTC.

The chain is built from TRBV28 and TRBJ2-7, with 8 bases lining up with TRBD2. The trim removed 7 bases at V and 7 bases at J, leaving 9 bases unmatched. Germline V CDR1 and CDR2: MDHEN, SYDVKM. The CDR3 covers 13 residues. The CDR3 sequence: CASTRGGLGEQYF. CDR3 coding DNA: TGTGCCAGCACCCGCGGGGGGCTGGGGGAGCAGTACTTC.

A remark on this clone: The junction does not match germline at one end; this may be a read error. V usage is TRBV5-1 and J usage is TRBJ2-1; a weak D match, TRBD2 (6 bases). CDR1 and CDR2 from the germline V gene are SGHRS and YFSETQ. The length of the CDR3 is 16 residues. The CDR3 reads CAGSSLIGSGYNEQFF. The CDR3 DNA reads TGCGCCGGCAGCTCGCTGATCGGTAGCGGCTACAATGAGCAGTTCTTC.

The chain carries TRBV6-5 and TRBJ2-4; 10 bases line up with TRBD2. The CDR3 loop spans 15 amino acids. Germline trimming cut 7 bases from V and 2 bases from J; bases unmatched to any gene: 5. In germline, CDR1 is MNHEY, CDR2 SVGAGI. DNA of the CDR3: TGTGCCAGCATGAGGACTAGCGGTCCCAAAAACATTCAGTACTTC. Translation gives CASMRTSGPKNIQYF.